The T cell receptor beta chain under discussion was sequenced for a study of OX40 agonist ivuxolimab in advanced cancers. Looking at the study overall: Patients' therapy was ivuxolimab, an antibody that acts as an agonist of OX40 (CD134). Notes on the study in general: At 0.1 to 3.0 mg/kg and by week 6, CD4+ and CD8+ T cells in the blood had expanded clonally.

The CDR3 extends over 16 amino acids. Germline V CDR1 and CDR2: SGHNT, YYREEE (reference sequence). The V end was cut by 1 base, the J end by 5 bases, with 15 bases between. About this clone: Its target is not known.

Assay used: immunoSEQ multiplex PCR; TCRdb lists only in-frame clones, some missing. The sample consists of around 60,000 clones, approximately 90% of them appearing once. The chain combines TRBV5-4 with TRBJ2-2, with D maybe TRBD2 (6 bases). The specimen was CD4+ or CD8+ T cells sorted from blood, collected in a trial of the OX40 agonist ivuxolimab. This receptor was identified in an adult with an advanced solid tumor such as melanoma, head and neck, liver or kidney cancer. The CDR3 spells CASSLLTARGTGELFF. The CDR3 nucleotides are TGTGCCAGCAGCTTGTTAACAGCCCGGGGGACCGGGGAGCTGTTTTTT.